This record covers a single T cell receptor (beta chain). Antigen unknown. The data derive from a study of beta chain features in type 1 diabetes. The whole isolated RNA underwent reverse transcription, so sequencing captured expressed TCRB transcripts. TCRdb's copy holds only in-frame clones and misses some; the assay was immunoSEQ multiplex PCR. Of hundreds of thousands of clones listed, 15% to 19% are singletons. General study results and limits: The similarity of naive, central memory and Treg TCRB repertoires appeared greater among patients than among healthy donors. Across all four CD4+ subsets, people with type 1 diabetes showed modestly shorter TCRB CDR3s.

CDR3 length: 12 amino acids. Germline V CDR1 and CDR2: SNHLY, FYNNEI. J lost 8 bases, V lost 6 bases, and 6 bases had no gene match. The sequence came from a man aged 18 to 35 in good health. This sequence joins TRBV2 and TRBJ1-2; TRBD1 matches at 7 bases. Specimen: naive CD4+ T cells from blood. This CDR3 reads CASRGQKEGYTF. The CDR3 bases are TGTGCCAGCAGGGGACAGAAGGAGGGCTACACCTTC.